The sequence of this T cell receptor (beta chain) was determined in a study of T cell responses to AZD1222 COVID-19 vaccine. TCRdb's table, derived via immunoSEQ multiplex PCR, lists solely in-frame clones and lacks some. Here the sample spans 150,000 to 200,000 clones, 93% being singletons. The CDR3 spans 16 residues. Trimming at V came to 5 bases and at J to 3 bases, leaving 8 bases not matched to a gene. Germline V gives CDR1 SQVTM, CDR2 ANQGSEA. The study's findings and limits: Just a handful of AZD1222 recipients were seropositive at baseline. Most donors were white British, females outnumbered males, and clonal diversity was possibly underestimated. Nearly half of spike-specific TCRs reportedly target variant regions that are unmutated in the B.1.351 and B.1.1.7 variants. Once two AZD1222 doses were given, Spike-specific TCR breadth and depth went up.

As for this clone: Its specificity is unknown.

The rearrangement uses TRBV29-1 and TRBJ2-3, with TRBD2 matching 13 bases. The specimen comprised peripheral blood, sampled on day 0 of AZD1222 vaccination. The TCR comes from an adult in good health. The CDR3 sequence is CSVRGLAGVGTDTQYF. The CDR3 coding sequence is TGCAGCGTTAGAGGACTAGCGGGAGTTGGTACAGATACGCAGTATTTT.